What follows is one T cell receptor beta chain and its context. Its antigen is not identified. Trimming took 5 bases from V and 3 from J, leaving 19 bases between them. Per the germline V gene, CDR1 is SEHNR and CDR2 is FQNEAQ (reference sequence). The CDR3 spans 16 residues. Arm-PCR with iRepertoire HTBI primers amplified the CDR3 regions for these TCR beta libraries. TCRdb analysed the multiplex PCR reads with MiXCR anew, one entry per CDR3 protein. This repertoire shows 400,000 to 450,000 distinct CDR3 sequences, 14% to 15% found once; its top ten account for 16%. The data are from a study of regulatory T cells in long-lasting Graves disease. As for time point: newly diagnosed GD, antithyroid drugs for less than 3 months. RNA from PBMCs was the source of the TCR library. By American Thyroid Association guidelines, Graves' disease was diagnosed in the cohort. Peripheral blood, 7.5 to 9 milliliters of it, was drawn into EDTA tubes.

Study-level points and caveats: Persistent patients shared some 2,900 public clonotypes among themselves. Newly diagnosed patients shared fewer, at approximately 970.

These records were also assigned to another study, of T cells in Graves' hyperthyroidism and ophthalmopathy.

The receptor comes from a young woman with Graves disease. The gene calls are TRBV7-9 and TRBJ1-1; D perhaps matches TRBD1 (5 bases). The input for sequencing was peripheral blood mononuclear cells (PBMCs), taken at new diagnosis, from a patient treated with antithyroid drugs. The CDR3 DNA is TGTGCCAGCAGCCCAGGGATCAGGGTTGGGGACACTGAAGCTTTCTTT. Translating gives CASSPGIRVGDTEAFF.